Each of the 4 T cell receptor beta chains below was sequenced from the same sample in a study of cytomegalovirus exposure and HLA in healthy donors. Vbeta (60) and Jbeta (13) primers were used in the PCR. Here immunoSEQ multiplex PCR was the method, and the copy in TCRdb shows in-frame clones only, minus some. The sample data list 150,000 to 250,000 clones. Material for sequencing was PBMCs. All receptors derive from a boy aged 10-17 years in good health and CMV-seronegative.

The chain links TRBV7-2 to TRBJ2-5, with TRBD2 identical over 15 bases. The V segment lost 3 bases and the J segment 0 bases; nucleotides outside the gene matches: 2. The CDR3 covers 17 residues. Germline CDR1 SGHTA, CDR2 FQGNSA. CDR3 DNA: TGTGCCAGCAGCTTCGGGACTAGCGGGGGGTACCAAGAGACCCAGTACTTC. This encodes CASSFGTSGGYQETQYF.

As concerns this clone: At the DNA level, this CDR3 is encoded by other sequences in the same sample as well. This chain connects TRBV5-6 to TRBJ1-2; D uncertain. Germline lookup yields CDR1 SGHDT and CDR2 YYEEEE. The length of the CDR3 is 16 residues. V was trimmed by 1 base and J by 8 bases, leaving 21 bases between them. The CDR3 coding sequence is TGTGCCAGCAGCTTGCGCGCTAGGAGAGCGCCCTCCGGCTACACCTTC. Its translation is CASSLRARRAPSGYTF.

V is TRBV4-1 and J is TRBJ2-7; 8 bases are a match to TRBD1. CDR3 length: 13 amino acids. CDR1 is MGHRA, CDR2 YSYEKL, per germline. The V gene end was trimmed by 5 bases and the J gene end by 5 bases; junction bases not matched to a gene: 5. Here the CDR3 reads CASSTGQGDEQYF. DNA of the CDR3: TGCGCCAGCAGCACCGGACAGGGTGACGAGCAGTACTTC.

The rearrangement joins TRBV19 to TRBJ2-2; TRBD1 aligns across 7 bases. V lost 5 bases, J lost 2 bases, and 14 bases stayed unmatched. CDR1 is LNHDA and CDR2 is SQIVND in the germline V gene (reference sequence). CDR3 length equals 18 residues. The chain's CDR3 is CASSGTAESFSNTGELFF. CDR3 coding DNA: TGTGCCAGTAGTGGGACAGCAGAATCTTTCTCAAACACCGGGGAGCTGTTTTTT. Filled out from reference TRBV19 and TRBJ2-2, the complete variable domain reads DGGITQSPKYLFRKEGQNVTLSCEQNLNHDAMYWYRQDPGQGLRLIYYSQIVNDFQKGDIAEGYSVSREKKESFPLTVTSAQKNPTAFYLCASSGTAESFSNTGELFFGEGSRLTVL.